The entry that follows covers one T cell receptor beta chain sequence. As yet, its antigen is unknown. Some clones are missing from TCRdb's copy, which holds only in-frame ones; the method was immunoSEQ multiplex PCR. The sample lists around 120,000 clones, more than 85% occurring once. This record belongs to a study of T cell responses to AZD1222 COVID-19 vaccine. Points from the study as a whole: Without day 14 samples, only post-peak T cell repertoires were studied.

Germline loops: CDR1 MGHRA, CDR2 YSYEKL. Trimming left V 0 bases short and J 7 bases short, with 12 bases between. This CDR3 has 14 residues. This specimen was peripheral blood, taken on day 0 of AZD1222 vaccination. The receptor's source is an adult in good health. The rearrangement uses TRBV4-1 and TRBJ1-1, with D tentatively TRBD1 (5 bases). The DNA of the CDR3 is TGCGCCAGCAGCCAAGACCCCCGGGACGATGAAGCTTTCTTT. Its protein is CASSQDPRDDEAFF.